A single sample gave rise to the 5 T cell receptor beta chains below, sequenced in a study of T cell repertoires in cytomegalovirus infection. Using its own MiXCR run on the reads, TCRdb lists one record per CDR3 protein. The sample includes just under 500,000 distinct CDR3 sequences, roughly a third of them seen just once. These receptors have no known antigen. The sample consisted of cultured PBMCs, taken from culture after CMV antigen stimulation. The receptors here all came from a human donor in good health (CMV status not recorded). Some clones in this sample may be carry-over from other donors' samples.

The chain joins TRBV18 to TRBJ2-1; TRBD2 agrees at 9 bases. J lost 5 bases, V lost 2 bases, and 4 bases had no gene match. The CDR3 has 15 amino acids. Germline CDR1 and CDR2: KGHSH and LQKENI. The CDR3 loop is CASSPRVAGDNEQFF. The CDR3 region has the DNA TGTGCCAGCTCACCAAGGGTAGCGGGAGACAATGAGCAGTTCTTC. Combining the CDR3 with reference TRBV18 and TRBJ2-1 gives the whole variable domain NAGVMQNPRHLVRRRGQEARLRCSPMKGHSHVYWYRQLPEEGLKFMVYLQKENIIDESGMPKERFSAEFPKEGPSILRIQQVVRGDSAAYFCASSPRVAGDNEQFFGPGTRLTVL.

This clonotype was counted only a few times. The chain carries TRBV27 and TRBJ2-2; D gene unclear. V lost 5 bases and J 5 bases, leaving 12 bases between the germline ends. Germline V CDR1 and CDR2: MNHEY, SMNVEV (reference sequence). The CDR3 covers 14 residues. CDR3 nucleotide sequence: TGTGCCAGCAGTCCCCTAGGTGGAACCGGGGAGCTGTTTTTT. Protein product: CASSPLGGTGELFF.

This clonotype was recorded only once. This chain joins TRBV10-3 and TRBJ1-4; TRBD1 might be the D (6 bases). CDR3 length: 13 amino acids. The germline V gene has CDR1 ENHRY and CDR2 SYGVKD. The ends were cut back, 8 bases at V and 5 bases at J, with 12 bases in the middle. The CDR3 is CAIGGDRNEKLFF. CDR3 nucleotide sequence: TGTGCCATCGGAGGAGACAGGAATGAAAAACTGTTTTTT.

This clonotype was picked up a small number of times. The chain combines TRBV18 with TRBJ1-6; D gene ambiguous. The CDR3 runs 13 residues. Trimming pared 5 bases from V and 5 bases from J, leaving 7 bases between. Germline assignment: CDR1 KGHSH and CDR2 LQKENI. The CDR3 reads CASSTTDNSPLHF. The CDR3 DNA reads as TGTGCCAGCTCAACCACAGATAATTCACCCCTCCACTTT.

In this sample, this clonotype turned up many times. This chain uses TRBV6-2 or TRBV6-3 with TRBJ2-2, with D unresolved. The CDR3 extends over 12 amino acids. CDR1 MNHEY and CDR2 SVGEGT come from the germline V gene. V lost 3 bases and J lost 6, with 5 bases in between. The CDR3 coding sequence is TGTGCCAGCAGTTATGTGGCCGGGGAGCTGTTTTTT. Translated: CASSYVAGELFF.